A selection of T cell receptor beta chains follows, all from one sample in a study of T cell changes during pregnancy in multiple sclerosis. Sequencing was performed with immunoSEQ multiplex PCR; in TCRdb, only in-frame clones are kept and a portion is missing. The sample carries approximately 69,000 clones, approximately 92% recorded once. The sample in question was peripheral blood, obtained in the second trimester of pregnancy. These receptors originate from a female donor in good health, enrolled as a control in a pregnancy study. The CDR3 runs from the conserved cysteine through the conserved F or W. D genes are given only for firm matches. The listing skips clone size in some rows; elsewhere it reads once, few, many or a size class.

>TRBJ2-1|once|-|12|TRBV5-1
CASSPQGNEQFF
TGCGCCAGCTCCCCCCAGGGGAATGAGCAGTTCTTC
>TRBJ2-7|-|-|12|TRBV30
CAWTRDSYEQYF
TGTGCCTGGACCAGGGACTCCTACGAGCAGTACTTC
>TRBJ2-7|once|-|16|TRBV7-2
CASSFPLVGRSYEQYF
TGTGCCAGCAGCTTCCCCCTCGTGGGGCGCTCCTACGAGCAGTACTTC
>TRBJ2-5|-|-|13|TRBV5-1
CASNGGAKETQYF
TGCGCCAGCAACGGGGGAGCGAAAGAGACCCAGTACTTC
>TRBJ1-2|-|TRBD1|14|TRBV7-2
CASSPGQGALEYTF
TGTGCCAGCAGTCCCGGACAGGGGGCTTTAGAATACACCTTC
>TRBJ1-2|-|TRBD1|16|TRBV5-1
CASSSGTVISNYGYTF
TGCGCCAGCAGCTCCGGGACAGTAATTTCTAACTATGGCTACACCTTC
>TRBJ1-1|-|-|14|TRBV18
CASSPGVHRGEAFF
TGTGCCAGCTCACCAGGGGTGCATCGGGGGGAAGCTTTCTTT
>TRBJ2-2|-|-|14|TRBV7-7
CASSLSLGFEELFF
TGTGCTAGCAGCCTCTCCCTTGGCTTTGAGGAGCTGTTTTTT
>TRBJ2-7|-|TRBD1|15|TRBV7-2
CASSRPRTGSYEQYF
TGTGCCAGCAGCCGCCCGCGGACAGGGTCCTACGAGCAGTACTTC
>TRBJ1-1|-|-|15|TRBV10-3
CAISESPGSGTEAFF
TGTGCCATCAGTGAGTCACCGGGAAGCGGCACTGAAGCTTTCTTT
>TRBJ1-6|-|-|15|TRBV2
CASSLFLAYNSPLHF
TGTGCCAGCAGCCTATTTCTGGCCTATAATTCACCCCTCCACTTT
>TRBJ1-5|-|-|13|TRBV6-4
CASSEEGNQPQHF
TGTGCCAGCAGTGAAGAGGGTAATCAGCCCCAGCATTTT
>TRBJ2-7|once|TRBD1|13|TRBV19
CASSRTGSYEQYF
TGTGCCAGTAGTAGGACAGGTTCCTACGAGCAGTACTTC
>TRBJ2-3|-|-|15|TRBV7-3
CASSLNQVTTDTQYF
TGTGCCAGCAGCTTAAACCAGGTTACCACAGATACGCAGTATTTT
>TRBJ1-2|-|-|12|TRBV5-6
CASSFGHDGYTF
TGTGCCAGCAGCTTTGGACACGATGGCTACACCTTC